This paragraph covers one TCR beta chain sequence. This entry comes from a study of blood T cell repertoires in COVID-19. Study-wide context: Acute-phase and convalescent COVID-19 samples originated in the United States, Italy and Spain. In each case, the material was cDNA or gDNA derived from T cells, B-cell-depleted T cells, or PBMCs.

Authors' analysis steps: How many nucleated cells were present was estimated from reference gene primer amplification. Here immunoSEQ multiplex PCR was the method, and the copy in TCRdb shows in-frame clones only, minus some. D and trimming were read from the DNA, whereas the V and J calls and clone size are those reported in that table. The profile shows roughly 80,000 clones, around nine tenths of them singletons. The junction had 5 bases not matched to a gene; V was cut back by 4 bases and J by 2 bases. The CDR3 is made up of 14 amino acids. From germline, CDR1 is LGHDT and CDR2 YNNKEL (reference sequence).

The receptor's source is a man in his fifties or sixties with acute or convalescent COVID-19. This chain joins TRBV3-1 (or the pseudogene TRBV3-2) and TRBJ2-7; 7 bases are shared with TRBD2. The sequencing sample was made of peripheral blood. The CDR3 nucleotides are TGTGCCAGCAGCCGCGCGGGAGCCGCCTACGAGCAGTACTTC. It translates to CASSRAGAAYEQYF.